The rows below give T cell receptor beta chains drawn from one sample of a study of blood T cell repertoires in COVID-19. TCRdb keeps only in-frame clones here, not all; method: immunoSEQ multiplex PCR. The sample lists over 300,000 clones; approximately 91% were seen once. Input material: PBMCs or T cells enriched from blood (not recorded which). The receptors shown here come from a woman in her thirties or forties who had recovered from COVID-19. Both conserved end residues are part of each CDR3. The D gene is left open where the match is weak. Not every row has a clone size; where given, it reads once, few, many or a size class.

j_call: TRBJ2-7
clone_size: .
v_call: TRBV19
d_call: .
cdr3_length: 13
cdr3_nt: TGTGCCAGTAGTAGGGGGCCCGACTACGAGCAGTACTTC
cdr3_aa: CASSRGPDYEQYF

j_call: TRBJ1-2
clone_size: .
v_call: TRBV7-3
d_call: .
cdr3_length: 15
cdr3_nt: TGTGCCAGCAGCTTTAACTCAGACAGCCCCTATGGCTACACCTTC
cdr3_aa: CASSFNSDSPYGYTF

j_call: TRBJ2-1
clone_size: .
v_call: TRBV11-3
d_call: .
cdr3_length: 17
cdr3_nt: TGTGCCAGCAGCTTATTTCCAGGGGCCAGCTCCTACAATGAGCAGTTCTTC
cdr3_aa: CASSLFPGASSYNEQFF

j_call: TRBJ1-3
clone_size: .
v_call: TRBV3-1/TRBV3-2
d_call: .
cdr3_length: 16
cdr3_nt: TGTGCCAGCAGCCTAAGGCGGCAGTTCTCTGGAAACACCATATATTTT
cdr3_aa: CASSLRRQFSGNTIYF

j_call: TRBJ2-7
clone_size: .
v_call: TRBV5-1
d_call: TRBD2
cdr3_length: 15
cdr3_nt: TGCGCCAGCAGCCCGAGAGCGGGGGGATCCTACGAGCAGTACTTC
cdr3_aa: CASSPRAGGSYEQYF

j_call: TRBJ2-3
clone_size: few
v_call: TRBV4-1
d_call: .
cdr3_length: 17
cdr3_nt: TGCGCCAGCAGCCAAGCCGATATGGGACTTAGCACAGATACGCAGTATTTT
cdr3_aa: CASSQADMGLSTDTQYF

j_call: TRBJ1-1
clone_size: .
v_call: TRBV11-1
d_call: .
cdr3_length: 14
cdr3_nt: TGTGCCAGCAGCCACACAGATATGAACACTGAAGCTTTCTTT
cdr3_aa: CASSHTDMNTEAFF

j_call: TRBJ2-1
clone_size: .
v_call: TRBV29-1
d_call: .
cdr3_length: 13
cdr3_nt: TGCAGCGCCGCGGGGTATTCCTACAATGAGCAGTTCTTC
cdr3_aa: CSAAGYSYNEQFF

j_call: TRBJ2-3
clone_size: .
v_call: TRBV7-2
d_call: TRBD2
cdr3_length: 18
cdr3_nt: TGTGCCAGCAGCTTACTGAGCATAGCGGGAAGAGCAACAGATACGCAGTATTTT
cdr3_aa: CASSLLSIAGRATDTQYF

j_call: TRBJ1-5
clone_size: .
v_call: TRBV7-2
d_call: .
cdr3_length: 13
cdr3_nt: TGTGCCAGCAAAGGGGGTAACAATCAGCCCCAGCATTTT
cdr3_aa: CASKGGNNQPQHF

j_call: TRBJ2-5
clone_size: few
v_call: TRBV19
d_call: TRBD2
cdr3_length: 16
cdr3_nt: TGTGCCAGTAGTATATCGGGGACTAAGAAAGAAGAGACCCAGTACTTC
cdr3_aa: CASSISGTKKEETQYF

j_call: TRBJ1-5
clone_size: .
v_call: TRBV9
d_call: .
cdr3_length: 15
cdr3_nt: TGTGCCAGCAGCGTAGATCTGAGTAGCAATCAGCCCCAGCATTTT
cdr3_aa: CASSVDLSSNQPQHF

j_call: TRBJ2-7
clone_size: once
v_call: TRBV28
d_call: .
cdr3_length: 14
cdr3_nt: TGTGCCAGCAGTTTCCCAGGGGCATTCTACGAGCAGTACTTC
cdr3_aa: CASSFPGAFYEQYF

j_call: TRBJ2-2
clone_size: .
v_call: TRBV5-1
d_call: .
cdr3_length: 15
cdr3_nt: TGCGCCAGCAGCAGGGCAGGGCAAAACACCGGGGAGCTGTTTTTT
cdr3_aa: CASSRAGQNTGELFF

j_call: TRBJ2-1
clone_size: .
v_call: TRBV27
d_call: .
cdr3_length: 15
cdr3_nt: TGTGCCAGCAGTCCGCTTGCGGGACCACACAATGAGCAGTTCTTC
cdr3_aa: CASSPLAGPHNEQFF